Below are 20 T cell receptor beta chains sequenced from a single sample in a study of chemoradiotherapy in HPV16-positive cancers. Sequencing was performed with immunoSEQ multiplex PCR; in TCRdb, only in-frame clones are kept and a portion is missing. The sample contains tens of thousands of clones, around 87% of which appear only once. Sample: blood, taken from a patient who underwent chemoradiotherapy. The receptor set was obtained from a human donor with HPV-associated anogenital cancer.

The chain carries TRBV5-6 and TRBJ1-1; D is ambiguous. This CDR3 has 15 amino acids. Germline CDR1 reads SGHDT; CDR2 reads YYEEEE. The V end was cut by 4 bases, the J end by 0 bases, with 13 bases between. CDR3 sequence reads: CASSPMSGLNTEAFF. The CDR3 DNA reads TGTGCCAGCAGCCCGATGTCGGGGTTGAACACTGAAGCTTTCTTT.

The CDR3 DNA reads as TGTGCCAGCAGCTTAGTGGCAGGATATCAGGGTGAAGCTTTCTTT. This codes for CASSLVAGYQGEAFF. The V gene is TRBV7-6, the J gene TRBJ1-1; D possibly corresponds to TRBD1 (5 bases). The V and J ends lost 1 base and 7 bases respectively, with 16 bases between them. This CDR3 has 15 amino acids. Germline V gives CDR1 SGHVS, CDR2 FNYEAQ.

This chain links TRBV5-4 with TRBJ2-3; D gene uncertain. Trimming took off 4 bases at V and 1 base at J, with 7 bases between the two ends. Germline assignment: CDR1 SGHNT and CDR2 YYREEE (reference sequence). This CDR3 has 13 residues. The CDR3 DNA reads TGTGCCAGCAGCGGCGCGGGCACAGATACGCAGTATTTT. Translating gives CASSGAGTDTQYF.

J is TRBJ1-5 and V is TRBV2; unclear D gene. The CDR3 is 15 residues long. Trimming shortened V by 5 bases and J by 1 base, and 12 bases separated the two germline ends. The germline V gene has CDR1 SNHLY and CDR2 FYNNEI. The chain's CDR3 is CASSNDKGSNQPQHF. CDR3 DNA: TGTGCCAGCAGTAACGACAAAGGGAGCAATCAGCCCCAGCATTTT. Full variable domain (outside the CDR3, taken from reference TRBV2 and TRBJ1-5): EPEVTQTPSHQVTQMGQEVILRCVPISNHLYFYWYRQILGQKVEFLVSFYNNEISEKSEIFDDQFSVERPDGSNFTLKIRSTKLEDSAMYFCASSNDKGSNQPQHFGDGTRLSIL.

The V call is TRBV19, the J call TRBJ2-2; possibly TRBD1 for D (6 bases). The CDR3 loop spans 18 amino acids. Germline CDR1 LNHDA, CDR2 SQIVND (reference sequence). Trimming cost V 1 base and J 3 bases, with 18 bases left between them. The CDR3 protein is CASSIGGVGTLDTGELFF. The CDR3 nucleotides read TGTGCCAGTAGTATAGGAGGGGTTGGGACATTGGACACCGGGGAGCTGTTTTTT.

The chain employs TRBV2 and TRBJ1-2; D might be TRBD1 (5 bases). Trimming pared 2 bases from V and 2 bases from J, leaving 6 bases between. CDR1 and CDR2 (germline): SNHLY, FYNNEI. The CDR3 contains 13 residues. The CDR3 loop is CASSEQGNYGYTF. The CDR3 region has the DNA TGTGCCAGCAGTGAACAGGGAAACTATGGCTACACCTTC. Looking up the rest from reference TRBV2 and TRBJ1-2 gives the full variable domain: EPEVTQTPSHQVTQMGQEVILRCVPISNHLYFYWYRQILGQKVEFLVSFYNNEISEKSEIFDDQFSVERPDGSNFTLKIRSTKLEDSAMYFCASSEQGNYGYTFGSGTRLTVV.

The gene calls are TRBV2 and TRBJ1-1; no definite D call. The CDR3 runs 13 residues. Trimming removed 3 bases from V and 2 bases from J, with 7 bases in between. Germline loops: CDR1 SNHLY, CDR2 FYNNEI. In DNA, the CDR3 is TGTGCCAGCAGTGATCACAGAAACACTGAAGCTTTCTTT. This translates into CASSDHRNTEAFF.

The genes are TRBV18 and TRBJ2-5; D unclear. The CDR3 runs 10 residues. Germline V lookup: CDR1 KGHSH, CDR2 LQKENI. Trimming pared 8 bases from V and 2 bases from J, leaving 3 bases between. CDR3 in amino acids: CASGQETQYF. In DNA, the CDR3 is TGTGCCAGCGGGCAAGAGACCCAGTACTTC.

The chain is built from TRBV5-6 and TRBJ1-1; possible D gene TRBD1, 5 bases. V lost 5 bases to trimming and J lost 8 bases, with 22 bases between them. The CDR3 runs to 15 residues. CDR1 is SGHDT and CDR2 is YYEEEE in the germline V gene. CDR3 bases: TGTGCCAGCAGTAGAGCTGGGACTCTTCGCCACGAAGCTTTCTTT. This translates into CASSRAGTLRHEAFF.

This clone was observed once. The chain carries TRBV6-6 and TRBJ1-2; 7 bases align to TRBD1. This CDR3 is 16 amino acids long. Germline CDR1 MNHNY, CDR2 SVGAGI (reference sequence). J was trimmed by 4 bases and V by 2 bases; bases with no gene match: 10. This CDR3 is CASSYLTGAGGYGYTF. CDR3 DNA: TGTGCCAGCAGTTACCTTACAGGGGCCGGAGGCTATGGCTACACCTTC.

This chain connects TRBV14 to TRBJ1-2, with 9 bases identical to TRBD1. The germline V gene encodes CDR1 SGHDN and CDR2 FVKESK. The J segment lost 6 bases and the V segment lost 2 bases, leaving 10 bases of the junction unmatched. This CDR3 has 16 residues. CDR3: CASSQQYRDRANGYTF. The CDR3 nucleotides read TGTGCCAGCAGCCAACAATACCGGGACAGGGCTAATGGCTACACCTTC.

This chain joins TRBV9 and TRBJ2-7, with 9 bases lining up with TRBD1. Germline CDR1 and CDR2: SGDLS and YYNGEE. V dropped 0 bases and J dropped 0; count of bases not matched to a gene: 1. The CDR3 length is 15 residues. CDR3 bases: TGTGCCAGCAGCGTAGACAGGGGGCACTCCTACGAGCAGTACTTC. Its translation: CASSVDRGHSYEQYF.

The chain recombines TRBV30 with TRBJ1-5; possible D gene TRBD1, 6 bases. Between the trimmed V and J ends, which lost 0 bases and 4 bases, there was a span of 7 bases. This CDR3 spans 13 amino acids. From germline, CDR1 is GTSNPN and CDR2 SVGIG (reference sequence). CDR3 in amino acids: CAWSVRGNQPQHF. DNA for the CDR3: TGTGCCTGGAGTGTTAGGGGGAATCAGCCCCAGCATTTT. Full variable domain (remainder filled in from reference TRBV30 and TRBJ1-5): SQTIHQWPATLVQPVGSPLSLECTVEGTSNPNLYWYRQAAGRGLQLLFYSVGIGQISSEVPQNLSASRPQDRQFILSSKKLLLSDSGFYLCAWSVRGNQPQHFGDGTRLSIL.

The rearrangement links TRBV30 to TRBJ2-7; 12 bases are shared with TRBD1. This CDR3 spans 14 amino acids. Unmatched junction bases numbered 14, after V lost 8 bases and J lost 9 bases. Germline loops: CDR1 GTSNPN, CDR2 SVGIG (reference sequence). The CDR3 nucleotides are TGTGCCGGGGACTGGGGACAGGGGGCGCTTGGGCAGTACTTC. Its protein is CAGDWGQGALGQYF. Full variable domain (missing parts from reference TRBV30 and TRBJ2-7): SQTIHQWPATLVQPVGSPLSLECTVEGTSNPNLYWYRQAAGRGLQLLFYSVGIGQISSEVPQNLSASRPQDRQFILSSKKLLLSDSGFYLCAGDWGQGALGQYFGPGTRLTVT.

This clone appeared a single time. J is TRBJ2-1 and V is TRBV10-3, with 10 bases lining up with TRBD1. V trimming: 9 bases; J trimming: 7 bases; junction bases outside the gene matches: 9. Germline CDR1 reads ENHRY; CDR2 reads SYGVKD. The CDR3 sequence is 14 residues long. The CDR3 region has the DNA TGTGCCATATCGGACAGGGGGGTTGGGAATGAGCAGTTCTTC. Translation: CAISDRGVGNEQFF.

The chain joins TRBV19 to TRBJ1-5, with unresolved D. Germline V gene lookup returns CDR1 LNHDA and CDR2 SQIVND (reference sequence). The CDR3 has 13 amino acids. Trimming pared 6 bases from V and 8 bases from J, leaving 14 bases between. DNA for the CDR3: TGTGCCAGTAGATTCGAACCTTTGGAGCCCCAGCATTTT. It specifies CASRFEPLEPQHF.

The rearrangement links TRBV14 to TRBJ2-5, with 7 bases aligning to TRBD1. This CDR3 is 14 amino acids long. The junction had 3 bases not matched to a gene; V was cut back by 4 bases and J by 1 base. Germline V CDR1 and CDR2: SGHDN, FVKESK. CDR3 nucleotides: TGTGCCAGCAGCCGGGACAGCCTCCAAGAGACCCAGTACTTC. Encoded protein: CASSRDSLQETQYF.

The chain couples TRBV15 to TRBJ1-2; D is perhaps TRBD1 (5 bases). Germline V CDR1 and CDR2: LNHNV, YYDKDF (reference sequence). Trimming took off 5 bases at V and 6 bases at J, with 25 bases between the two ends. CDR3 length equals 17 residues. The CDR3 bases are TGTGCCACCAGCTCCCGCCGGGACCCCAGTTCTCAGGATGGCTACACCTTC. Its translation is CATSSRRDPSSQDGYTF.

The chain's CDR3 is CASSPAGAVYNEQFF. The CDR3 DNA follows: TGTGCCAGCTCACCAGCGGGGGCAGTCTACAATGAGCAGTTCTTC. The V and J genes are TRBV18 and TRBJ2-1; possibly TRBD2 for D (7 bases). The ends were cut back, 2 bases at V and 3 bases at J, with 11 bases in the middle. The CDR3 runs to 15 residues. Germline CDR1 is KGHSH and CDR2 is LQKENI.

The table lists this clone with a count of one. The rearrangement joins TRBV30 to TRBJ2-3; no clear D gene. Germline CDR1 is GTSNPN and CDR2 is SVGIG (reference sequence). There are 13 residues in the CDR3. V lost 0 bases and J lost 4, with 8 bases in between. The CDR3 DNA sequence: TGTGCCTGGAGTGTAGGCCCGGCAGATACGCAGTATTTT. Translated, it gives CAWSVGPADTQYF.